This TCR beta chain stems from a study of T cells in Graves' hyperthyroidism and ophthalmopathy. Study observations and caveats: Blood shared most expanded thyroid clonotypes above 0.001. The model made its ophthalmopathy prediction, and onset followed a median around six months later.

Patients aged 18 to 65 had newly diagnosed hyperthyroidism lasting under 2 months. Fresh peripheral blood, roughly 10 ml of it, supplied the PBMCs. This clonotype was recorded many times. The antigen remains unidentified. From RNA transcripts, TCR beta CDR3 regions were amplified. During a first-round RT-PCR of the TCR CDR3, the HTBI primer set was used. TCRdb called the multiplex PCR reads again in MiXCR, with one record for every CDR3 protein. The sample has about 590,000 distinct CDR3 sequences, approximately 14% seen once. Sequencing used blood. This sequence was found in a woman younger than 45 with Graves' hyperthyroidism.

Here the CDR3 reads CASSLGQPQHF. The DNA for the CDR3 is TGTGCCAGCAGTTTGGGTCAGCCCCAGCATTTT. This chain links TRBV12-3 or TRBV12-4 with TRBJ1-5; D not certain. Trimming left V 3 bases short and J 6 bases short, with 3 bases between. This CDR3 spans 11 amino acids.